The 15 T cell receptor beta chains below come from one sample, sequenced in a study of T cell repertoires in cytomegalovirus infection. One entry per CDR3 protein results from TCRdb running MiXCR on the reads. The sample lists around 280,000 distinct CDR3 sequences, 8% to 10% occurring once. The specimen sequenced was PBMCs. These TCRs come from a human donor in good health (CMV status not recorded). Some clones in this sample may be carry-over from other donors' samples.

The table lists this clonotype with many counts. The chain couples TRBV7-2 to TRBJ2-4; TRBD2 is a possible D gene (7 bases). The length of the CDR3 is 15 residues. Trimming removed 8 bases from V and 1 base from J, with 15 bases in between. Germline-derived CDR1 and CDR2 are SGHTA and FQGNSA. CDR3 in amino acids: CASGPRGRAKNIQYF. The CDR3 DNA sequence: TGTGCCAGCGGACCGCGGGGGCGCGCCAAAAACATTCAGTACTTC.

The table lists this clonotype with many counts. The rearrangement links TRBV6-5 to TRBJ2-5; D not resolved. Trimming removed 6 bases from V and 4 bases from J, with 15 bases in between. Germline V gene lookup returns CDR1 MNHEY and CDR2 SVGAGI. The CDR3 extends over 14 amino acids. The CDR3 region has the DNA TGTGCCAGCAGCCTCGGGCCCCGTGGAGAGACCCAGTACTTC. Translating it yields CASSLGPRGETQYF.

A few counts support this clonotype. The rearrangement uses TRBV2 and TRBJ2-5; D is ambiguous. The CDR3 covers 13 residues. Germline values: CDR1 SNHLY, CDR2 FYNNEI. V lost 6 bases and J 7 bases, leaving 15 bases between the germline ends. CDR3 coding DNA: TGTGCCAGCAGCCAACAGTCCGTGGGGACCCAGTACTTC. Residues: CASSQQSVGTQYF. Based on the CDR3 plus reference TRBV2 and TRBJ2-5, the full variable domain is EPEVTQTPSHQVTQMGQEVILRCVPISNHLYFYWYRQILGQKVEFLVSFYNNEISEKSEIFDDQFSVERPDGSNFTLKIRSTKLEDSAMYFCASSQQSVGTQYFGPGTRLLVL.

At least ten counts were recorded for this clonotype. The chain couples TRBV28 to TRBJ1-3; D unresolved. The CDR3 extends over 12 amino acids. The V gene lost 10 bases and the J gene lost 5 bases, with 12 bases spanning the gap. The germline gives CDR1 MDHEN, CDR2 SYDVKM. The CDR3, as DNA: TGTGCCACCCGAGAAGGACGAAACACCATATATTTT. It specifies CATREGRNTIYF.

The chain combines TRBV15 with TRBJ1-1, with a tentative D call TRBD1 (6 bases). CDR3 length: 14 amino acids. V shed 0 bases and J shed 7 bases, with 12 bases lying between them. Germline V gives CDR1 LNHNV, CDR2 YYDKDF (reference sequence). The CDR3 loop is CATSREGGRDEAFF. CDR3 DNA sequence: TGTGCCACCAGCAGAGAGGGGGGCAGGGATGAAGCTTTCTTT.

This clonotype occurred many times. The rearrangement joins TRBV7-9 to TRBJ1-6; no clear D. The CDR3 has 14 amino acids. Deletions cut 0 bases from V and 9 bases from J, with 9 bases between. Germline V gene lookup returns CDR1 SEHNR and CDR2 FQNEAQ (reference sequence). In DNA, the CDR3 is TGTGCCAGCAGCTTAGCCGGGGAGGGTTCACCCCTCCACTTT. Translation: CASSLAGEGSPLHF.

This chain joins TRBV7-9 and TRBJ1-5, with D uncertain. CDR3 length equals 16 residues. Looked up from germline, CDR1 is SEHNR and CDR2 is FQNEAQ (reference sequence). V lost 1 base and J lost 3, with 13 bases in between. CDR3 nucleotides: TGTGCCAGCAGCTTAGTATCCGGGGTCGACAATCAGCCCCAGCATTTT. Its translation: CASSLVSGVDNQPQHF.

The table lists this clonotype with many counts. The V gene is TRBV20-1, the J gene TRBJ1-5, with unresolved D. Germline lookup yields CDR1 DFQATT and CDR2 SNEGSKA (reference sequence). V was pared by 5 bases and J by 6 bases, with 17 bases between. The CDR3 sequence is 14 residues long. Here the CDR3 DNA reads TGCAGTGCTCCTAGCCGACGGGCGGGTCAGCCCCAGCATTTT. It specifies CSAPSRRAGQPQHF.

This clonotype was recorded a few times. The chain recombines TRBV2 with TRBJ1-2; tentative D call: TRBD1 (6 bases). V lost 8 bases to trimming and J lost 7 bases, with 11 bases between them. Germline V gene data show CDR1 as SNHLY and CDR2 as FYNNEI. The CDR3 has 11 residues. CDR3 sequence (DNA): TGTGCCAGCGGGACACACCTTGGCTACACCTTC. This sequence encodes CASGTHLGYTF. Based on the CDR3 plus reference TRBV2 and TRBJ1-2, the full variable domain is EPEVTQTPSHQVTQMGQEVILRCVPISNHLYFYWYRQILGQKVEFLVSFYNNEISEKSEIFDDQFSVERPDGSNFTLKIRSTKLEDSAMYFCASGTHLGYTFGSGTRLTVV.

This clonotype was counted at least ten times. The chain recombines TRBV6-1 with TRBJ1-2, with D maybe TRBD1 (6 bases). The CDR3 runs 14 residues. Per germline, CDR1 MNHNS and CDR2 SASEGT. The V end was cut by 2 bases, the J end by 1 base, with 8 bases between. In DNA, the CDR3 is TGTGCCAGCAGTGAAAGACAGGATAACTATGGCTACACCTTC. Protein product: CASSERQDNYGYTF.

This clonotype was seen a handful of times. The chain joins TRBV6-2 or TRBV6-3 to TRBJ1-5, with a possible D match to TRBD1 (6 bases). V was cut by 4 bases and J by 6 bases, with 16 bases left in between. CDR1 MNHEY and CDR2 SVGEGT come from the germline V gene. The CDR3 extends over 15 amino acids. The CDR3 DNA follows: TGTGCCAGCAGTTTTAGGGGGTCGCTTAGTCAGCCCCAGCATTTT. Translated, it gives CASSFRGSLSQPQHF.

This clonotype occurred many times. The chain combines TRBV20-1 with TRBJ2-1; the match to TRBD2 covers 15 bases. Trimming at V came to 4 bases and at J to 7 bases, leaving 5 bases not matched to a gene. The germline gives CDR1 DFQATT, CDR2 SNEGSKA (reference sequence). This CDR3 contains 15 residues. The CDR3 loop is CSATSGLAGGNEQFF. The CDR3 DNA is TGCAGTGCTACATCCGGACTAGCGGGGGGGAATGAGCAGTTCTTC.

This clonotype occurred a few times. This rearrangement joins TRBV2 to TRBJ2-2; possible D gene TRBD1, 6 bases. V shed 4 bases and J shed 2 bases, with 11 bases lying between them. The germline V gene has CDR1 SNHLY and CDR2 FYNNEI. The CDR3 totals 15 residues. The CDR3 bases are TGTGCCAGCAGTGCCAGGGGACAAAACACCGGGGAGCTGTTTTTT. Amino acid sequence: CASSARGQNTGELFF. The full variable domain, with the rest looked up from reference TRBV2 and TRBJ2-2, is EPEVTQTPSHQVTQMGQEVILRCVPISNHLYFYWYRQILGQKVEFLVSFYNNEISEKSEIFDDQFSVERPDGSNFTLKIRSTKLEDSAMYFCASSARGQNTGELFFGEGSRLTVL.

This clonotype was detected ten times or more. The V call is TRBV7-2, the J call TRBJ1-1, with 7 bases fitting TRBD1. The CDR3 sequence is 13 residues long. With V trimmed by 3 bases and J by 4 bases, 2 bases remained unmatched. CDR1 SGHTA and CDR2 FQGNSA come from the germline V gene. The CDR3 spells CASSFGTVTEAFF. Written as DNA, the CDR3 is TGTGCCAGCAGCTTCGGGACAGTCACTGAAGCTTTCTTT.

Concerning this clonotype itself: A read error may be the cause here, since a much bigger clone is one base away. The gene calls are TRBV2 and TRBJ2-6; D gene uncertain. Germline V gene data show CDR1 as SNHLY and CDR2 as FYNNEI. This CDR3 region has 14 residues. Between the trimmed V and J ends, which lost 5 bases and 0 bases, there was a span of 5 bases. CDR3 loop: CASSTPSGANVLTF. The DNA for the CDR3 is TGTGCCAGCAGTACACCCTCTGGGGCCAACGTCCTGACTTTC.